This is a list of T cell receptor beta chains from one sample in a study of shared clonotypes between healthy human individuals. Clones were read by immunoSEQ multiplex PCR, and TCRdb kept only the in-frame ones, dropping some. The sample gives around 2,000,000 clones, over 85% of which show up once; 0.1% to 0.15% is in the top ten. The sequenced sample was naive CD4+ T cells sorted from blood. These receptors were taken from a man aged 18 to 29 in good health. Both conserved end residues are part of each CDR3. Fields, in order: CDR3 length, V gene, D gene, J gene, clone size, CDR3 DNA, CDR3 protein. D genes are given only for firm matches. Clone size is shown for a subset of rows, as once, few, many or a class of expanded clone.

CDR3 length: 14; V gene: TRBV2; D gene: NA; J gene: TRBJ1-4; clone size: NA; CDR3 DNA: TGTGCCACCGGGATGGGCCCAACTAATGAAAAACTGTTTTTT; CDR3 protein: CATGMGPTNEKLFF
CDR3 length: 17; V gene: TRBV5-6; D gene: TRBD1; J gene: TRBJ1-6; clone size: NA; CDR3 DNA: TGTGCCAGCGCCATCCGACAGGGTAAGGTGTATAATTCACCCCTCCACTTT; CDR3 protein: CASAIRQGKVYNSPLHF
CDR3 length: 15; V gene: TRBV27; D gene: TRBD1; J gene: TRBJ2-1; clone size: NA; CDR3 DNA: TGTGCCAGCAGTTCACAGGGGGCATCCTACAATGAGCAGTTCTTC; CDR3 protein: CASSSQGASYNEQFF
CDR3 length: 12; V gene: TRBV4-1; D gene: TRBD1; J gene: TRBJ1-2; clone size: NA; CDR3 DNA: TGCGCCAGCAGCCAACCGGGACAGGGCTACACCTTC; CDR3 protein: CASSQPGQGYTF
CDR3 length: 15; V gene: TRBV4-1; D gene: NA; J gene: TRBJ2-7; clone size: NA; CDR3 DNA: TGCGCCAGCAGCCAAGTCCCTGCGGGCGTATACGAGCAGTACTTC; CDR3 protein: CASSQVPAGVYEQYF
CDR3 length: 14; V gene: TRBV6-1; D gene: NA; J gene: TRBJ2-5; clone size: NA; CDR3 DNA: TGTGCCAGCATCAATGGGGCGGGCTTGGGGACCCAGTACTTC; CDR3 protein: CASINGAGLGTQYF
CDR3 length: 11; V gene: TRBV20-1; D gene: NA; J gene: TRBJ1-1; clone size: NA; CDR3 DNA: TGCAGTGCGACAGAGAACACTGAAGCTTTCTTT; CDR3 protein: CSATENTEAFF
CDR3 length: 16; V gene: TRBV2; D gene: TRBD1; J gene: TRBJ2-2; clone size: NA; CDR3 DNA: TGTGCCAGCAGTGCCAGACAGGGGGTATACACCGGGGAGCTGTTTTTT; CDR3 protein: CASSARQGVYTGELFF
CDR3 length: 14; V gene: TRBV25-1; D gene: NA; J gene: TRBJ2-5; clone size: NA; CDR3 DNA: TGTGCCAGCAGCCCTCTAAGGGGTCAAGAGACCCAGTACTTC; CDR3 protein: CASSPLRGQETQYF
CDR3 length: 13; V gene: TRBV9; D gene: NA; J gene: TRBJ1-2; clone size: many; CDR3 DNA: TGTGCCAGCAGCCTGCTGCCCAGCTATGGCTACACCTTC; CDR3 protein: CASSLLPSYGYTF
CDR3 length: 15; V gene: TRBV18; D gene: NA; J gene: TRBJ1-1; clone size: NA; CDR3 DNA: TGTGCCAGCTCACCCGTACAGGATTTGGACACTGAAGCTTTCTTT; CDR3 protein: CASSPVQDLDTEAFF
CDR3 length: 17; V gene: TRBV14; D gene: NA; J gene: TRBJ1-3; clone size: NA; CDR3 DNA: TGTGCCAGCAGCCAAGGGGACCGCCTATACTCTGGAAACACCATATATTTT; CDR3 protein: CASSQGDRLYSGNTIYF
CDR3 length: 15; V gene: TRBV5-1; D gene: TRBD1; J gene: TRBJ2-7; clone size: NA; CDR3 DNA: TGCGCCAGCAGCTCTACCGGGACAGGGGGCTACGAGCAGTACTTC; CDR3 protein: CASSSTGTGGYEQYF
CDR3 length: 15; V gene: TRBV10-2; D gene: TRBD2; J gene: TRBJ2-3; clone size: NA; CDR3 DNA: TGCGCCAGCAGTGAAATAGCGGGGGTCACAGATACGCAGTATTTT; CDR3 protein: CASSEIAGVTDTQYF
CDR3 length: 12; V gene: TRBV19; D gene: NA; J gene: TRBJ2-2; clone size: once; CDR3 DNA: TGTGCCAGTAGTTCCCGGACCGGGGAGCTGTTTTTT; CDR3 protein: CASSSRTGELFF
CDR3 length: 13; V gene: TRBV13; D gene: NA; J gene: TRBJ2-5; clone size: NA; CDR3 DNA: TGTGCCAGCAGCCTACCCCAGGAAGAGACCCAGTACTTC; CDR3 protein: CASSLPQEETQYF
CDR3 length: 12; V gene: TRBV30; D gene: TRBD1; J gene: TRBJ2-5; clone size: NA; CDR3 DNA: TGTGCCTGGAGGGACAGGGACACGGAGCAGTACTTC; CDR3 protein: CAWRDRDTEQYF
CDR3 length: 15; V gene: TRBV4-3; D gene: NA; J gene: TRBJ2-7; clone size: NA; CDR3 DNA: TGCGCCAGCAGCCAAGATGTATTAGCCTCCTACGAGCAGTACTTC; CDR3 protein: CASSQDVLASYEQYF
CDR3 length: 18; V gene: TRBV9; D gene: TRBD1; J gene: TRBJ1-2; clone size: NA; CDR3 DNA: TGTGCCAGCAGCGTAGATGCAGCAGGGGGCATTAAAGCGGTCGGCTACACCTTC; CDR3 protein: CASSVDAAGGIKAVGYTF
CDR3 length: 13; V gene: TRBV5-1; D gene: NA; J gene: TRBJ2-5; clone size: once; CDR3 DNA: TGCGCCAGCGGCCCGGGGGATCAAGAGACCCAGTACTTC; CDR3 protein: CASGPGDQETQYF
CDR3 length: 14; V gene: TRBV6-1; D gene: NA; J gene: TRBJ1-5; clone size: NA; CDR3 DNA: TGTGCCAGCAGTGAACAGGGGCTAGATCAGCCCCAGCATTTT; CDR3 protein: CASSEQGLDQPQHF
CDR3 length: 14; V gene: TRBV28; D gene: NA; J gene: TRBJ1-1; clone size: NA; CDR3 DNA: TGTGCCAGCAGACGGGACGGAACGAACACTGAAGCTTTCTTT; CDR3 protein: CASRRDGTNTEAFF
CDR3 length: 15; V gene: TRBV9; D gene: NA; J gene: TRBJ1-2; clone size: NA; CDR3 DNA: TGTGCCAGCAGCTCACCTCAGGGCCTTAACTATGGCTACACCTTC; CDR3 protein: CASSSPQGLNYGYTF
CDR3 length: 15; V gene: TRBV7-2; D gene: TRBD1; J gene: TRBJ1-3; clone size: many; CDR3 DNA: TGTGCCAGCAGCTCCGCGGGGACAGGGCTTAACACCATATATTTT; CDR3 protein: CASSSAGTGLNTIYF
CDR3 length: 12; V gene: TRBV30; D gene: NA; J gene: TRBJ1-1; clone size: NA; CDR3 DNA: TGTGCCTGGTCCCAGTTAAACACTGAAGCTTTCTTT; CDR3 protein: CAWSQLNTEAFF
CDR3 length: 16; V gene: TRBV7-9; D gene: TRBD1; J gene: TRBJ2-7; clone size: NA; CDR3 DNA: TGTGCCAGCAGCTTAGGGAATCAAGGACAGGCCTACGAGCAGTACTTC; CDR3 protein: CASSLGNQGQAYEQYF
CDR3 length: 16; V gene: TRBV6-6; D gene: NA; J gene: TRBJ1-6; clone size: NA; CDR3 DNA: TGTGCCAGCAGCCCCCTGGGCAGGACAGATAGTTCACCCCTCCACTTT; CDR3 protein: CASSPLGRTDSSPLHF
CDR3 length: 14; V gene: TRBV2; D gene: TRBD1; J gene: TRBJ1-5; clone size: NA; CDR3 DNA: TGTGCCAGCAGCCGACAGGGATCCAATCAGCCCCAGCATTTT; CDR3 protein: CASSRQGSNQPQHF
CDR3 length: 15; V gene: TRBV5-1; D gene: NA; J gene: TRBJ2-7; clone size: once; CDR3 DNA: TGTGCCAGCAGCCCAGGGGGGAGGTTTACCTACGAGCAGTACTTC; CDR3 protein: CASSPGGRFTYEQYF
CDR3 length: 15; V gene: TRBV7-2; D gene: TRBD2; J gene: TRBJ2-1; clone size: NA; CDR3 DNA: TGTGCCAGCAGCTCCCGACTAGCCCCCTACAATGAGCAGTTCTTC; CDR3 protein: CASSSRLAPYNEQFF
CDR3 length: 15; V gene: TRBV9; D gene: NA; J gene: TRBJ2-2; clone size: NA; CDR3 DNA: TGTGCCAGCAGCGTAGGTCACGCGAACACCGGGGAGCTGTTTTTT; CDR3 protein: CASSVGHANTGELFF
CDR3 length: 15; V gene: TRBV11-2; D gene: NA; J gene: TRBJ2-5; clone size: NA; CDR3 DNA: TGTGCCAGCAGAGATCCCGGGACAAACCAAGAGACCCAGTACTTC; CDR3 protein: CASRDPGTNQETQYF
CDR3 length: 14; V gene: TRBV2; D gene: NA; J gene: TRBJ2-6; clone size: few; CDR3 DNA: TGTGCCAGCAGTATTGTACCTGGGGCCAACGTCCTGACTTTC; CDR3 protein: CASSIVPGANVLTF
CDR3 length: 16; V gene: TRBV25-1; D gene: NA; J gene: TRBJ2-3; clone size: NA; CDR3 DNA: TGTGCCAGCAGTGAATATCTGGGGGGCCCCACAGATACGCAGTATTTT; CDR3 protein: CASSEYLGGPTDTQYF
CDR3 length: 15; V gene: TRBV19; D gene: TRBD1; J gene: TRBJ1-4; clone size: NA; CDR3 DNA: TGTGCCAGTAGTCTCGAGGGGGCAAGTAATGAAAAACTGTTTTTT; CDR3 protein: CASSLEGASNEKLFF
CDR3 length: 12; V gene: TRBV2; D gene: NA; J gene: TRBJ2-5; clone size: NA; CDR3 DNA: TGTGCCAGCCGCGTCCCGGGGGAGACCCAGTACTTC; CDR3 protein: CASRVPGETQYF
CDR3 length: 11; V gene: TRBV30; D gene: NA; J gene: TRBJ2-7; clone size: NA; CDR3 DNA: TGTGCCTGGAGTGTAGTTGGCGAGCAGTACTTC; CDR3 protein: CAWSVVGEQYF
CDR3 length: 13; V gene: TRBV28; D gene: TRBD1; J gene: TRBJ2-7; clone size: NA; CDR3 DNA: TGTGCCAGCAGTTTGGGGACAGGTCGAGAGCAGTACTTC; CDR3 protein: CASSLGTGREQYF
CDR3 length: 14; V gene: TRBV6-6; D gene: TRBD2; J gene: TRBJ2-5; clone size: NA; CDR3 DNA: TGTGCCAGCAGTTATCTAGCGGGGCAAGAGACCCAGTACTTC; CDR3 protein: CASSYLAGQETQYF
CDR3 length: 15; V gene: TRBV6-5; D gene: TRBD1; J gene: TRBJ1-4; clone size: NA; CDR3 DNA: TGTGCCAGCAGTTACTCGACAGGGCGAGGGGAAAAACTGTTTTTT; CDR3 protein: CASSYSTGRGEKLFF
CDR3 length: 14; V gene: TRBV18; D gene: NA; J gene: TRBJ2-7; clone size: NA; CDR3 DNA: TGTGCCAGCTCACCTACAGGGCCAAACTACGAGCAGTACTTC; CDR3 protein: CASSPTGPNYEQYF
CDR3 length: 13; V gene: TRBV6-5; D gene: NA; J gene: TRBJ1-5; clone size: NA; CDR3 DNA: TGTGCCAGCAGTAGGAGGTGGGATCAGCCCCAGCATTTT; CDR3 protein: CASSRRWDQPQHF
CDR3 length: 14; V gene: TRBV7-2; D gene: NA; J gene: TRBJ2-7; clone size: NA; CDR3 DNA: TGTGCCAGCAGCGGAGACAGATATACCTACGAGCAGTACTTC; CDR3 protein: CASSGDRYTYEQYF
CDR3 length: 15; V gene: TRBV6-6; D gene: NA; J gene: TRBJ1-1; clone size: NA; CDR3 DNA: TGTGCCAGCAGTTACCCTACAGGGCAGGACACTGAAGCTTTCTTT; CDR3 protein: CASSYPTGQDTEAFF
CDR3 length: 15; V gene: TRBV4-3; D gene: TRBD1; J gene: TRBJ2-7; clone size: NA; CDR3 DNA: TGCGCCAGCAGCCTGACCTTGGACAGGGGGAGAGAGCAGTACTTC; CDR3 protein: CASSLTLDRGREQYF
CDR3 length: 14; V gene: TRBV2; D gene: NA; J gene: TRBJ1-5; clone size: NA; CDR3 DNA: TGTGCCAGCAGCCAGGGGTTTAGCAATCAGCCCCAGCATTTT; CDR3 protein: CASSQGFSNQPQHF
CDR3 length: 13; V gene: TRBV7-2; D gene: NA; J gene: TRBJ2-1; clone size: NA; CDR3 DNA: TGTGCCAGCAGCCCTGGGACGGGTAATGAGCAGTTCTTC; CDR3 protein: CASSPGTGNEQFF
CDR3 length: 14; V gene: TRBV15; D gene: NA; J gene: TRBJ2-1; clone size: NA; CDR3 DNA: TGTGCCACCAGCAGCGCGCGTATCTACAATGAGCAGTTCTTC; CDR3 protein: CATSSARIYNEQFF
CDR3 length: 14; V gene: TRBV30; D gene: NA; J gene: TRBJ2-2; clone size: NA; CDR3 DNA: TGTGCCTGGATGGGCGGGAAAAACACCGGGGAGCTGTTTTTT; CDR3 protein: CAWMGGKNTGELFF